Listed below are T cell receptor beta chains from one sample, sequenced in a study of beta chain features in type 1 diabetes. Sequencing was performed with immunoSEQ multiplex PCR; in TCRdb, only in-frame clones are kept and a portion is missing. Of 350,000 to 450,000 clones detected, approximately 15% appear once; the ten largest clones hold 0.035% to 0.04%. Sequencing was done on a sample of naive CD4+ T cells from blood. These receptors were obtained from a man aged 30 to 45 in good health. Each CDR3 is given with its conserved first and last residue. Each record gives: V gene, clone size, D gene, CDR3 protein. A D gene is named only where the DNA matches it firmly. The size entry is marked missing in some rows and otherwise reads once, few, many or a size class.

>TRBV9|.|TRBD2
CASSVGTSGNQETQYF
>TRBV19|.|.
CASSTGMIKTQYF
>TRBV7-2|few|.
CASSSNPPYNEQFF
>TRBV27|.|.
CASSGLRTESIYAFF
>TRBV5-6|few|TRBD2
CASRSLAMDTDTQYF
>TRBV21-1|.|.
CASSKGGTGCSSYEQYF
>TRBV7-2|.|.
CASSYRQDPGYTF
>TRBV4-2|few|.
CASSQAGEETQYF
>TRBV11-2|.|.
CASSTMTVNEQFF
>TRBV29-1|few|TRBD1
CSVVWGQGGTEAFF
>TRBV4-1|.|.
CASSQVGLGYTF
>TRBV29-1|.|.
CSVDRGHLDYGYTF
>TRBV7-8|.|.
CASSLVAGIEKLFF
>TRBV4-3|few|.
CASSQLTRHHLSGANVLTF
>TRBV29-1|.|.
CSVLPGQRNYGYTF
>TRBV4-1|.|.
CASSQDVQGGYEQYF
>TRBV29-1|few|.
CSVVRRGETQYF
>TRBV11-2|.|.
CASSLATDLGRTQYF
>TRBV4-3|.|.
CASSQDRQSEQYF
>TRBV9|.|TRBD1
CASSPTGTGNTEAFF
>TRBV5-1|.|.
CASSLDRVAVNYGYTF
>TRBV19|.|.
CASRGSYNEQFF
>TRBV29-1|.|TRBD2
CSVLGAASGRVVRDNEQFF
>TRBV20-1|few|.
CSATPNIGLFF
>TRBV6-5|few|TRBD2
CASSTGTSGYNEQFF
>TRBV5-4|few|TRBD2
CASSFSGGYEQYF
>TRBV30|.|.
CAWTRGNQPQHF
>TRBV25-1|.|.
CASSEYIGQTGELFF
>TRBV4-1|.|TRBD1
CASSPVGQGTRYYEQYF
>TRBV15|.|TRBD2
CATSRDTILATEEQFF
>TRBV29-1|few|.
CSVVVRQETQYF